This T cell receptor (beta chain) originates from a study of blood T cell repertoires in COVID-19. With 4 bases clipped from V and 6 bases from J, the junction kept 6 bases outside the gene matches. This CDR3 has 15 amino acids. Per the germline V gene, CDR1 is SGHRS and CDR2 is YFSETQ. Profiling relied on immunoSEQ multiplex PCR, and the TCRdb table lists in-frame clones only, not all of them. The data contain a few hundred thousand clones, 75% to 90% of them seen just once; the ten biggest clones take up roughly 1%. The receptor was isolated from a man between 18 and 35 years old who had recovered from COVID-19. The chain recombines TRBV5-1 with TRBJ2-1; the match to TRBD2 covers 11 bases. The sample consisted of PBMCs or T cells enriched from blood (not recorded which). DNA of the CDR3: TGCGCCAGCAGCCAAACCGGGACTAGCGGCAATGAGCAGTTCTTC. It translates to CASSQTGTSGNEQFF. The whole variable domain, remainder taken from reference TRBV5-1 and TRBJ2-1, is KAGVTQTPRYLIKTRGQQVTLSCSPISGHRSVSWYQQTPGQGLQFLFEYFSETQRNKGNFPGRFSGRQFSNSRSEMNVSTLELGDSALYLCASSQTGTSGNEQFFGPGTRLTVL.